This T cell receptor (beta chain) was identified in a study of blood T cell repertoires in COVID-19. Study as a whole: Donors in the United States, Italy and Spain gave samples during acute or convalescent COVID-19. T cells, B-cell-depleted T cells, or PBMCs provided the cDNA or gDNA that served as material.

In the authors' workflow: Counts of nucleated cells, estimated from reference gene primer amplification, were obtained. The method was immunoSEQ multiplex PCR; TCRdb's version includes in-frame clones alone and lacks a portion of them. V, J and clone size derive from that table, while D and trimming were established from the DNA sequence. The sample yields some 230,000 clones, 70% to 90% seen once. The ends lost 4 bases at V and 2 bases at J; junction bases unmatched: 8. Germline V CDR1 and CDR2: SGHAT, FQNNGV. The length of the CDR3 is 15 residues. The TCR sequence derives from a man aged 35-49 years with acute or convalescent COVID-19. The chain couples TRBV11-2 to TRBJ2-7; TRBD1 matches 7 bases. Input material: peripheral blood. For the CDR3, the DNA is TGTGCCAGCAGCTCTCGAAGGACAGGTCCCTACGAGCAGTACTTC. Amino acid sequence: CASSSRRTGPYEQYF.